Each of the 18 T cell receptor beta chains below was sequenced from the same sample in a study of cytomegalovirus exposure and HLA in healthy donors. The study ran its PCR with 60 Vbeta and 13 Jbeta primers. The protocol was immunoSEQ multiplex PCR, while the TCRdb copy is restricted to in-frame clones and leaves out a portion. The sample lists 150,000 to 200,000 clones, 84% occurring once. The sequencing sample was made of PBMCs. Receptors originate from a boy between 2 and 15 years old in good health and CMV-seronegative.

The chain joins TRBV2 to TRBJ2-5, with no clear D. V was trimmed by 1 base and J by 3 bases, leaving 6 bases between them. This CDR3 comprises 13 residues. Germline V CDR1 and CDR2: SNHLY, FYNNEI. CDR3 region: CASSEGAEETQYF. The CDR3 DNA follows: TGTGCCAGCAGTGAAGGGGCAGAAGAGACCCAGTACTTC.

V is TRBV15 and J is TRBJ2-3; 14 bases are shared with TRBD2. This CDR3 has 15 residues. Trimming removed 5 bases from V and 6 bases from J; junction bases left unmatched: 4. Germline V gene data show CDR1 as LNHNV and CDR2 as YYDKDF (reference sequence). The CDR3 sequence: CATSGLAGGIDTQYF. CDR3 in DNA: TGTGCCACCAGCGGACTAGCGGGAGGTATTGATACGCAGTATTTT.

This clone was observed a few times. This CDR3 reads CAIGYEQFF. The CDR3 nucleotides read TGTGCCATCGGCTATGAGCAGTTCTTC. The V call is TRBV10-3, the J call TRBJ2-1; D remains unclear. Looked up from germline, CDR1 is ENHRY and CDR2 is SYGVKD. The V and J ends lost 8 bases and 8 bases respectively, with 4 bases between them. The CDR3 extends over 9 amino acids.

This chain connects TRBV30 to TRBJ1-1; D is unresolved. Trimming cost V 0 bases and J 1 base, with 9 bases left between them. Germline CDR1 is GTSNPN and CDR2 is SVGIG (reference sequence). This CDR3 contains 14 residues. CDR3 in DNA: TGTGCCTGGAGTGTATATTCGGGGAACACTGAAGCTTTCTTT. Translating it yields CAWSVYSGNTEAFF. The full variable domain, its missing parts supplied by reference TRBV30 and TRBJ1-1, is SQTIHQWPATLVQPVGSPLSLECTVEGTSNPNLYWYRQAAGRGLQLLFYSVGIGQISSEVPQNLSASRPQDRQFILSSKKLLLSDSGFYLCAWSVYSGNTEAFFGQGTRLTVV.

In nucleotides, the CDR3 is TGTGCCAGCAGTGAAGTAGGAGGAGAGAACACTGAAGCTTTCTTT. Residues: CASSEVGGENTEAFF. This sequence joins TRBV6-4 and TRBJ1-1; D remains ambiguous. The length of the CDR3 is 15 residues. Trimming shortened V by 3 bases and J by 1 base, and 12 bases separated the two germline ends. The germline V gene encodes CDR1 MRHNA and CDR2 SNTAGT.

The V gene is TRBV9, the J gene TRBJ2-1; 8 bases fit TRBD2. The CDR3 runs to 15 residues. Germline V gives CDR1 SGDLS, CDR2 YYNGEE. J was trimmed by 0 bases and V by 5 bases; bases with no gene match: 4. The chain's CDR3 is CASSATSGSYNEQFF. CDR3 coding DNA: TGTGCCAGCAGTGCAACTAGCGGCTCCTACAATGAGCAGTTCTTC. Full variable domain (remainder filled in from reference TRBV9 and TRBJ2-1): DSGVTQTPKHLITATGQRVTLRCSPRSGDLSVYWYQQSLDQGLQFLIQYYNGEERAKGNILERFSAQQFPDLHSELNLSSLELGDSALYFCASSATSGSYNEQFFGPGTRLTVL.

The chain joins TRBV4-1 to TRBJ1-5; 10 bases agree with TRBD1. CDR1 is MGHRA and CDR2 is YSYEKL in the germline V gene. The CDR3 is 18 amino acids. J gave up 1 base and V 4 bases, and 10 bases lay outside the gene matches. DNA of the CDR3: TGCGCCAGCAGCCGACCGGGACAGGGGTTCCTGAGCAATCAGCCCCAGCATTTT. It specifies CASSRPGQGFLSNQPQHF.

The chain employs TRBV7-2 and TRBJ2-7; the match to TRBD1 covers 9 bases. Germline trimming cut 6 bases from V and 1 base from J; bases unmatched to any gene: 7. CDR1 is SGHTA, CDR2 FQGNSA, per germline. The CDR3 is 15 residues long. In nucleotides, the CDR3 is TGTGCCAGCAGTTTAAGACAGGGGGGGTCCTACGAGCAGTACTTC. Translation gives CASSLRQGGSYEQYF.

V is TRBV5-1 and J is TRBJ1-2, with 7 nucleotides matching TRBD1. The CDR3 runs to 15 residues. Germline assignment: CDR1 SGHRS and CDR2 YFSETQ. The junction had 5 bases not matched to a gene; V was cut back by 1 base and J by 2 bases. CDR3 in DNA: TGCGCCAGCAGCTTGAATACAGGGGACAACTATGGCTACACCTTC. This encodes CASSLNTGDNYGYTF.

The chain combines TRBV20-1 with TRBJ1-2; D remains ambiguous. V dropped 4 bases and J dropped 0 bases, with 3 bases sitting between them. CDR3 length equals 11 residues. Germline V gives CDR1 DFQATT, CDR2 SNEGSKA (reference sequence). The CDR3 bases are TGCAGTGCTAACACTAACTATGGCTACACCTTC. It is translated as CSANTNYGYTF.

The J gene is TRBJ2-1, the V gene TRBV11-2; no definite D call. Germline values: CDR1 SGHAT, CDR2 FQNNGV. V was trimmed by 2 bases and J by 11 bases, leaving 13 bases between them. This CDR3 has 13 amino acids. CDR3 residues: CASSLMAQDKQFF. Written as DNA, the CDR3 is TGTGCCAGCAGCTTAATGGCCCAGGATAAGCAGTTCTTC. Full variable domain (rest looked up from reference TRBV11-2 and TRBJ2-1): EAGVAQSPRYKIIEKRQSVAFWCNPISGHATLYWYQQILGQGPKLLIQFQNNGVVDDSQLPKDRFSAERLKGVDSTLKIQPAKLEDSAVYLCASSLMAQDKQFFGPGTRLTVL.

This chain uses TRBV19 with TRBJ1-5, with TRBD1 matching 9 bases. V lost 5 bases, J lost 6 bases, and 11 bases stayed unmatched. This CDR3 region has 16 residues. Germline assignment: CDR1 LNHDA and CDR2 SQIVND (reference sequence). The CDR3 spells CASSPSTGGVRQPQHF. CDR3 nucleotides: TGTGCCAGTAGTCCCTCGACAGGGGGAGTGCGTCAGCCCCAGCATTTT.

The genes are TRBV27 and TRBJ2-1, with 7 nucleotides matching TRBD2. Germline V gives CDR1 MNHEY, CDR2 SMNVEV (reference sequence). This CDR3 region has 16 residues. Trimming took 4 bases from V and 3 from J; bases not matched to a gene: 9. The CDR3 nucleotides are TGTGCCAGCAGTTCCCGACTATCTAGCGGCTACAATGAGCAGTTCTTC. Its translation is CASSSRLSSGYNEQFF.

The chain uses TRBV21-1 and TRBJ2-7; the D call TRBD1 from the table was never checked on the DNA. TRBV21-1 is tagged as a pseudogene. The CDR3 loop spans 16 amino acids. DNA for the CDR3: TGTGCCAGCAGCAAACCGGAAACAGGGCTAATCTACGAGCAGTACTTC. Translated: CASSKPETGLIYEQYF.

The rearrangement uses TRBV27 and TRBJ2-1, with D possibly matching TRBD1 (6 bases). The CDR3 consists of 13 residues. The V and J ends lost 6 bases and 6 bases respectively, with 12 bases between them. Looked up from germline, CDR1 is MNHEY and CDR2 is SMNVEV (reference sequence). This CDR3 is CASRRDRLNEQFF. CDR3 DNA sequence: TGTGCCAGCAGGAGAGACAGGCTCAATGAGCAGTTCTTC.

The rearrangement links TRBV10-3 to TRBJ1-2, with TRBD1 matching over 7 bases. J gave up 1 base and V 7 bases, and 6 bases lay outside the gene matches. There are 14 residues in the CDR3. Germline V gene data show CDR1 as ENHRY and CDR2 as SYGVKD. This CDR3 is CAITPGGINYGYTF. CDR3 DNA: TGTGCCATCACCCCAGGGGGGATTAACTATGGCTACACCTTC.

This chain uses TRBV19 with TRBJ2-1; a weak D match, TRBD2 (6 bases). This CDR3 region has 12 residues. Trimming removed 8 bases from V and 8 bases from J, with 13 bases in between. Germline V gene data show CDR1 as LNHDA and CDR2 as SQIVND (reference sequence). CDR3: CASAGKLHEQFF. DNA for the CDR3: TGTGCCAGTGCGGGAAAGCTCCATGAGCAGTTCTTC.

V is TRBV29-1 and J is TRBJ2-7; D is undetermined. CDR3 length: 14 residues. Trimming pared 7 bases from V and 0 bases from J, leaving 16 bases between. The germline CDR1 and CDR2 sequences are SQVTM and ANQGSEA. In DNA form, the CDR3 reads TGCAGCGGCGCTTTCTCAGAGGACTCCTACGAGCAGTACTTC. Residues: CSGAFSEDSYEQYF.